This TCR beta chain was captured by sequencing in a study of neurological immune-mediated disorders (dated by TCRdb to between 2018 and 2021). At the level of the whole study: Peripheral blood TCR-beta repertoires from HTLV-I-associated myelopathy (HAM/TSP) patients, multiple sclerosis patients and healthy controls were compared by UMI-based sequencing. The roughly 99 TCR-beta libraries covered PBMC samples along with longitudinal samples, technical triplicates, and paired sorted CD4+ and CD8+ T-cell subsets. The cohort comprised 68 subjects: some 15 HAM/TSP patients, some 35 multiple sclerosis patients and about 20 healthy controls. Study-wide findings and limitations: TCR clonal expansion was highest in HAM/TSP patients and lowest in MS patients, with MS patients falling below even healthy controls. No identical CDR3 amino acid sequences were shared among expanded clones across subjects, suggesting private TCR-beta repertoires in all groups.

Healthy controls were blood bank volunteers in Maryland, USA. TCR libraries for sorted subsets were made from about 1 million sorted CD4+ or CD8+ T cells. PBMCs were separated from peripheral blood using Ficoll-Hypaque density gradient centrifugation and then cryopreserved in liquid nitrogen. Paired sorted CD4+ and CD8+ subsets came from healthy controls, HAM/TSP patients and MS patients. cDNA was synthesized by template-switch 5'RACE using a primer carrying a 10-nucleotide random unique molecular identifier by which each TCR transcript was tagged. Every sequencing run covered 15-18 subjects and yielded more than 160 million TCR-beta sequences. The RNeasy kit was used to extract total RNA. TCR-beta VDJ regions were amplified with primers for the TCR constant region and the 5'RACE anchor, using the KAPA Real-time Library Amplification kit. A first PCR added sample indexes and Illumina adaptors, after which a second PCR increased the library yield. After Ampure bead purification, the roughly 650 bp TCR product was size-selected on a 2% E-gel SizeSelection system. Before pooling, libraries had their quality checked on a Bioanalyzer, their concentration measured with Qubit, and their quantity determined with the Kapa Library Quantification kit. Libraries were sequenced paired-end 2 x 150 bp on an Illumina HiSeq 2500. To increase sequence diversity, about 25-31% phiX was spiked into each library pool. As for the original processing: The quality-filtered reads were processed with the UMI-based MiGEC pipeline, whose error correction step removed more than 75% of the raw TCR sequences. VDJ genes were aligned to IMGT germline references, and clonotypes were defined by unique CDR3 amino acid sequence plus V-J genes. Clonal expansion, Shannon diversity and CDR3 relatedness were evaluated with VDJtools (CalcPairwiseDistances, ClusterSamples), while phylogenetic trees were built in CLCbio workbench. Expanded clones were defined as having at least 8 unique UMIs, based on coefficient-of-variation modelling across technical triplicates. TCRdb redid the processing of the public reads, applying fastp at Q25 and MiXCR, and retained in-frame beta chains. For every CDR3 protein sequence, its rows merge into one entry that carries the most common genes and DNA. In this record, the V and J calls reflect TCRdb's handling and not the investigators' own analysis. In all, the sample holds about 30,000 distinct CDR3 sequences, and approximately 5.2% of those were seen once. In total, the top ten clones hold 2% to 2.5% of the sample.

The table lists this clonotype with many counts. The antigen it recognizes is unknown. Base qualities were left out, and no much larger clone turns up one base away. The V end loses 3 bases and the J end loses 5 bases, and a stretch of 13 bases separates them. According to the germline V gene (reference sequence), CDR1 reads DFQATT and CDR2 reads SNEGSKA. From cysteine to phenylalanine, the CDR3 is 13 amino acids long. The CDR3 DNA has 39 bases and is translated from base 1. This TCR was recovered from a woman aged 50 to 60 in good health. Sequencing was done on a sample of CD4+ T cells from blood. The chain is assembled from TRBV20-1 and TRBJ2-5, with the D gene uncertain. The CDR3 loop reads CSASGPNHETQYF. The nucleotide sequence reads TGCAGTGCTAGCGGACCCAATCACGAGACCCAGTACTTC.